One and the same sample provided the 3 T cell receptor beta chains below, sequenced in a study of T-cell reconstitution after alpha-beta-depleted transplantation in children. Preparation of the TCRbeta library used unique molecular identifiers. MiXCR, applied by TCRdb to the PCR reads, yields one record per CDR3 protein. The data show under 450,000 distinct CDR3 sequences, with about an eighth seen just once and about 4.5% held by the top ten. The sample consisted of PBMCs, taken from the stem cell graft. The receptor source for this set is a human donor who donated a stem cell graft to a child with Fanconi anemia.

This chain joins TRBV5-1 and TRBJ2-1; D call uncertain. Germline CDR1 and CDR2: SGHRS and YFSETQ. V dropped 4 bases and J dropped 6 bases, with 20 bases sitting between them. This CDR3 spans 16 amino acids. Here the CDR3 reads CASSPIARRTPNEQFF. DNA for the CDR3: TGCGCCAGCAGCCCCATTGCCAGACGGACCCCCAATGAGCAGTTCTTC.

The CDR3 DNA follows: TGTGCCAGCAGTCTTGAGGGATACAATTCACCCCTCCACTTT. Translation: CASSLEGYNSPLHF. The gene calls are TRBV27 and TRBJ1-6, with no clear D. The CDR3 is made up of 14 amino acids. V was cut by 5 bases and J by 7 bases, with 12 bases left in between. Germline V lookup: CDR1 MNHEY, CDR2 SMNVEV (reference sequence).

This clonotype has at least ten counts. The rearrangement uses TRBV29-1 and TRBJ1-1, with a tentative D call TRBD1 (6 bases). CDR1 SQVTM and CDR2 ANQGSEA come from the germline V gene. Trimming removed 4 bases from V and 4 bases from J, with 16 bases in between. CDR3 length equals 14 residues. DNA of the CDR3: TGCAGCGTTGTACAGGGTAGAGGAGGCACTGAAGCTTTCTTT. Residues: CSVVQGRGGTEAFF.